A selection of T cell receptor beta chains follows, all from one sample in a study of cytomegalovirus exposure and HLA in healthy donors. Measured with immunoSEQ multiplex PCR; TCRdb has only the in-frame clones, and not every one. The sample has roughly 150,000 clones; around 84% are singletons. Sequencing used PBMCs. These receptors all stem from a woman aged 18 to 35 in good health and CMV-seronegative. Each CDR3 is given without its conserved first and last residue. The order of the fields is J gene, V gene, CDR3 protein.

>TRBJ2-4|TRBV5-4
ASSWDRASIQY
>TRBJ2-2|TRBV19
ATPSPGSTGELF
>TRBJ2-7|TRBV7-2
ASSLGPSGSVGYEQY
>TRBJ2-3|TRBV7-9
ASSLGTSGNTDTQY
>TRBJ2-7|TRBV29-1
SVVLLSSGRHNDEQY
>TRBJ2-7|TRBV7-3
ASTSSRAYRHEQY
>TRBJ2-2|TRBV5-8
ASRKQGSGELF
>TRBJ1-2|TRBV11-2
ASSSPGTLTNYGYT
>-|TRBV28
ASSFQLAGSSYEQY
>TRBJ2-1|TRBV9
ASSVAGPYNEQF
>TRBJ1-2|TRBV4-2
ASSQTRDINYGYT
>TRBJ2-7|TRBV6-5
ASRMTTSGTYEQY
>TRBJ2-3|TRBV19
ASSTGRGGAGGTQY
>TRBJ2-1|TRBV7-2
ASSFGGSNNEQF
>TRBJ2-3|TRBV5-1
ASSFTSGSNADTQY
>TRBJ1-2|TRBV25-1
ASSRTGVTSYGYT
>TRBJ2-1|TRBV6-1
ASSESSTSHNEQF
>TRBJ2-7|TRBV7-8
ASSPNWDRDEQY
>TRBJ2-7|TRBV2
ASSQSPYEQY
>TRBJ2-3|TRBV11-2
ASNKGLITDTQY
>TRBJ2-1|TRBV15
ATSNGREQF
>TRBJ1-2|TRBV29-1
SVAPTGLNYGYT
>TRBJ1-6|TRBV30
AWGVGQGGKYNSPLH
>TRBJ2-2|TRBV12-2
ASRLGLAGGHRELF
>TRBJ1-4|TRBV28
ASSLSFSGANEKLF
>TRBJ1-5|TRBV28
ASSYVPQTGNQPQH
>TRBJ1-4|TRBV29-1
SVAGTGRGEKLF
>TRBJ1-1|TRBV19
AGSIITTRGRTEAF
>TRBJ2-1|TRBV30
AWSVRSGSYNEQF
>TRBJ2-2|TRBV9
ASSEGSIEAGELF
>TRBJ1-2|TRBV6-5
ASTQGTIGGYT
>TRBJ2-2|TRBV7-2
ASSFGRRTGELF
>TRBJ1-1|TRBV7-2
ASRGGGEAF
>TRBJ1-1|TRBV6-6
ASSWSQGRLNTEAF
>TRBJ1-2|TRBV29-1
SVGGTGGAYT
>TRBJ2-3|TRBV10-3
AIRLKGRSGPSTDTQY
>TRBJ2-3|TRBV25-1
ASNGGTGPDTQY
>TRBJ2-3|TRBV13
ASSPSGGDQATTSTDTQY
>TRBJ1-2|TRBV7-9
ASSPSLGGVNYGYT
>TRBJ2-3|TRBV7-9
ASSLRLAVSTDTQY
>TRBJ1-4|TRBV15
ATRGGDRKLF
>TRBJ1-5|TRBV7-9
SSSSGWDNSNQPQH
>-|TRBV15
ATSRESAGGASYEQY
>TRBJ2-7|TRBV14
ASSQDGTEDYEQY
>TRBJ2-5|TRBV18
ASSPPSREETQY
>TRBJ2-5|TRBV9
ASSPRTSGRFEETQY
>TRBJ2-2|TRBV5-1
ASGPGSADTGELF
>TRBJ1-6|TRBV4-3
ASSQGDRGNSPLH
>TRBJ1-5|TRBV30
AWSTGNQPQH
>TRBJ1-5|TRBV30
AWSRGKEPQH
>TRBJ2-7|TRBV7-2
ASSQQTGPRVYYEQY
>TRBJ1-6|TRBV30
AWSSSRGSTPLH
>TRBJ2-1|TRBV19
ASRRLAGGLHNEQF
>TRBJ2-7|TRBV29-1
SGRAGGPGEQY
>TRBJ2-1|TRBV5-5
ASSLDGGSYNEQF
>TRBJ2-7|TRBV6-5
ASRNRRAGPGQY
>TRBJ1-2|TRBV7-3
ASSPYGTGDANYGYT
>TRBJ2-7|TRBV7-6
ASSAGVASGGLKSSYEQY
>TRBJ1-2|TRBV9
ASSVAEGPYGYT
>TRBJ2-5|TRBV7-6
ASSLGTGLETQY